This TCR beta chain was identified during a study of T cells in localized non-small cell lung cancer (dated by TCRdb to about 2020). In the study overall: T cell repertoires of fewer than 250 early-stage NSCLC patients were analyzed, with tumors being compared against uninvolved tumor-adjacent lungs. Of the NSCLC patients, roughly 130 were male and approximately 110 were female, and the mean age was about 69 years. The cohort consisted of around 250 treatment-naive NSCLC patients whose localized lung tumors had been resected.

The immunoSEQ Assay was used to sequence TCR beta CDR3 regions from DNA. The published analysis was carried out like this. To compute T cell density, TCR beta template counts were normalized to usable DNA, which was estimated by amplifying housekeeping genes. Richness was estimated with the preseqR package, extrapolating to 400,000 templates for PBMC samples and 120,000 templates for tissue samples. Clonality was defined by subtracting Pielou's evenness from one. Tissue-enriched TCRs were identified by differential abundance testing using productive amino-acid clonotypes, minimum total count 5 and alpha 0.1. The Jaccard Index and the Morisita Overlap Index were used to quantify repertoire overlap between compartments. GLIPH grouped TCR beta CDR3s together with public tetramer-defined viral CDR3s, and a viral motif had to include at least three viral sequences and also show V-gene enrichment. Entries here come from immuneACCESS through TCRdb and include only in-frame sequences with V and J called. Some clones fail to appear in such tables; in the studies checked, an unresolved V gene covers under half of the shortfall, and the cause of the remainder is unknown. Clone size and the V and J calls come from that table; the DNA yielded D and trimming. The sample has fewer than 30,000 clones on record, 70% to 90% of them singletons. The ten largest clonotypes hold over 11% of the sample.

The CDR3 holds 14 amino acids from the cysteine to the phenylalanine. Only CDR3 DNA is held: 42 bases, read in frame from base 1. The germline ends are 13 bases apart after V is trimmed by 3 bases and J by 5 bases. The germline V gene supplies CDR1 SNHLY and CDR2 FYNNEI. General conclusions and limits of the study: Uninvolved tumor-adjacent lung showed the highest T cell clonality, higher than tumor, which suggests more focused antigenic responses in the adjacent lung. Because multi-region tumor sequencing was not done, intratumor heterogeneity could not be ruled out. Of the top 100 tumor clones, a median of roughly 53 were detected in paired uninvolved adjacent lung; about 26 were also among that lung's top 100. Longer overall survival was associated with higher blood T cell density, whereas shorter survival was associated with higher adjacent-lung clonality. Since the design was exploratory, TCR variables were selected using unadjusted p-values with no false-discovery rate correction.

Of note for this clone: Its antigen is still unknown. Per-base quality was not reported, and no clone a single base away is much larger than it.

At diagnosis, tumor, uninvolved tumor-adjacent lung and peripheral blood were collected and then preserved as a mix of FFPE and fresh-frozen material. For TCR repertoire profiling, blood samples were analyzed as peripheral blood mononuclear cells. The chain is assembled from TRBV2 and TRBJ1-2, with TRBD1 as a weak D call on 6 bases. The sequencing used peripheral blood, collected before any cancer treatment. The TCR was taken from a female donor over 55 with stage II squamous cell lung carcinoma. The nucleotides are TGTGCCAGCAGTGAGCGGCAGGGGAAATATGGCTACACCTTC. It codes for CASSERQGKYGYTF.